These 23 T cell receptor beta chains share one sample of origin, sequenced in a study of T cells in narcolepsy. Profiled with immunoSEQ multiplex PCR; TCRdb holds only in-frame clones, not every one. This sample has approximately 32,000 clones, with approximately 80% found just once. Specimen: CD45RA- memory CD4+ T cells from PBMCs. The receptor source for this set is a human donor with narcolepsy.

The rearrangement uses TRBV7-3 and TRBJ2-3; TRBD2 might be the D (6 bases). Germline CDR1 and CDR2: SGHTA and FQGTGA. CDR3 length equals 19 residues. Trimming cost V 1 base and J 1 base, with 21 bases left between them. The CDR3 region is CASSLNGAPPGAGTDTQYF. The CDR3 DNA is TGTGCCAGCAGCTTAAACGGGGCCCCACCGGGAGCGGGCACAGATACGCAGTATTTT.

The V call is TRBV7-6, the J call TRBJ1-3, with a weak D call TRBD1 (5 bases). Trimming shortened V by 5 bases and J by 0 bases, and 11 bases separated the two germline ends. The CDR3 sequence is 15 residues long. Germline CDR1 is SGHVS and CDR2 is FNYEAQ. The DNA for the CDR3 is TGTGCCAGCAGCAGAGGGGCCCGCTCTGGAAACACCATATATTTT. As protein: CASSRGARSGNTIYF. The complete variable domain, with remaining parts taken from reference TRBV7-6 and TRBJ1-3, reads GAGVSQSPRYKVTKRGQDVALRCDPISGHVSLYWYRQALGQGPEFLTYFNYEAQQDKSGLPNDRFSAERPEGSISTLTIQRTEQRDSAMYRCASSRGARSGNTIYFGEGSWLTVV.

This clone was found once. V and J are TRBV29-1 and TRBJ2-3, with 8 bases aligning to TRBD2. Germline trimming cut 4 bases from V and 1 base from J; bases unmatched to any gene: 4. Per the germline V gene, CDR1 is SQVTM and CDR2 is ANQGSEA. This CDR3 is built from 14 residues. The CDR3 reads CSVVSGGRTDTQYF. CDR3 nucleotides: TGCAGCGTTGTCTCGGGAGGGCGCACAGATACGCAGTATTTT.

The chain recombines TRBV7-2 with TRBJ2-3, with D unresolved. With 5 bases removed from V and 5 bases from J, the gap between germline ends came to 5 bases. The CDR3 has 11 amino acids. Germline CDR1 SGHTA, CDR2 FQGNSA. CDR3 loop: CASSPLDTQYF. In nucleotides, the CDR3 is TGTGCCAGCAGCCCCTTAGATACGCAGTATTTT.

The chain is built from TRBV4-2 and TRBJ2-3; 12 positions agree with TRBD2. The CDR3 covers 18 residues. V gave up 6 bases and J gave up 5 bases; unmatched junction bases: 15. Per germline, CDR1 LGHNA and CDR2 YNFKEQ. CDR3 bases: TGTGCCAGCAGGGGGACTGGGGCTAGCGGGGGGGCACAAGATACGCAGTATTTT. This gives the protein CASRGTGASGGAQDTQYF.

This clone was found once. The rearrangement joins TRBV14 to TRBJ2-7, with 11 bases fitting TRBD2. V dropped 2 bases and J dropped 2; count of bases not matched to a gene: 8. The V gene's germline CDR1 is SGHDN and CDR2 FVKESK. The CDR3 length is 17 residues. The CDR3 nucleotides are TGTGCCAGCAGCCAAAGGGGAGTACTAGCGGGAGCCTACGAGCAGTACTTC. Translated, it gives CASSQRGVLAGAYEQYF. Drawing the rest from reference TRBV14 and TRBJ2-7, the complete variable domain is EAGVTQFPSHSVIEKGQTVTLRCDPISGHDNLYWYRRVMGKEIKFLLHFVKESKQDESGMPNNRFLAERTGGTYSTLKVQPAELEDSGVYFCASSQRGVLAGAYEQYFGPGTRLTVT.

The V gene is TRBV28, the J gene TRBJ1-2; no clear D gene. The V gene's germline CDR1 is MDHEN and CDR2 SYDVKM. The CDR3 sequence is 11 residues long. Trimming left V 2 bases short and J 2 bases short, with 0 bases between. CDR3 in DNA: TGTGCCAGCAGTTTAAACTATGGCTACACCTTC. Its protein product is CASSLNYGYTF.

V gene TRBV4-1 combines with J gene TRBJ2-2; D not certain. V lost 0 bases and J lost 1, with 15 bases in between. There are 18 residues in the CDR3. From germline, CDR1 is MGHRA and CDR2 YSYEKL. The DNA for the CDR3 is TGCGCCAGCAGCCAAGATCATACGACCACGTTGAACACCGGGGAGCTGTTTTTT. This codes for CASSQDHTTTLNTGELFF.

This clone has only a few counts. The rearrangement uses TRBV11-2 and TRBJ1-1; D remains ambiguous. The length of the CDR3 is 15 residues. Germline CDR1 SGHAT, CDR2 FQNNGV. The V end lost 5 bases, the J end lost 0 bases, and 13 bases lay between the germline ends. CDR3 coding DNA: TGTGCCAGCAGCCCCAAGGTGATCATGAACACTGAAGCTTTCTTT. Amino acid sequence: CASSPKVIMNTEAFF.

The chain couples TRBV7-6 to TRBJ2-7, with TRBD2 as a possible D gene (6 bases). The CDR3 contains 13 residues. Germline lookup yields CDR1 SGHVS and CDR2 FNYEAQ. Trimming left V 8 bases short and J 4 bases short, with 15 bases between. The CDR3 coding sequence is TGTGCCAGCGGCGAGGGAGGAGATTACGAGCAGTACTTC. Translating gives CASGEGGDYEQYF.

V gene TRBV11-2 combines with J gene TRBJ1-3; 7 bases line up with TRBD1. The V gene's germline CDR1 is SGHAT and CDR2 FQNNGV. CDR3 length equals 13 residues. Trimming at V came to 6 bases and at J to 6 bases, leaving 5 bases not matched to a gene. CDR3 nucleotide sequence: TGTGCCAGCAGAGGACAGGCGGAAAACACCATATATTTT. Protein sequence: CASRGQAENTIYF.

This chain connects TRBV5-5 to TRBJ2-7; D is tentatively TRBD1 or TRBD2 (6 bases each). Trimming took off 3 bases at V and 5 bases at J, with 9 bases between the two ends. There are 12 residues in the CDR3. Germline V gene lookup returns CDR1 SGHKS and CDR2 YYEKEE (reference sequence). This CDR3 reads CASSWRGDEQYF. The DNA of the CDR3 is TGTGCCAGCAGCTGGAGGGGGGACGAGCAGTACTTC.

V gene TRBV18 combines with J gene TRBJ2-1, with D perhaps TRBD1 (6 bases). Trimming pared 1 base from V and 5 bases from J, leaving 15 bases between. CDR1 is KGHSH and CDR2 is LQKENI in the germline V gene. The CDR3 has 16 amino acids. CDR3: CASSPRDNPPNNEQFF. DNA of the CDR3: TGTGCCAGCTCACCACGGGACAATCCCCCCAACAATGAGCAGTTCTTC.

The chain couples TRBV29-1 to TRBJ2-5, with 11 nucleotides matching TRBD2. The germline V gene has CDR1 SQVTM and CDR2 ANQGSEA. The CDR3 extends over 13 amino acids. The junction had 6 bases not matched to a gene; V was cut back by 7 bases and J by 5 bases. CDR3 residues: CSAGLAVGETQYF. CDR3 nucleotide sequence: TGCAGCGCGGGACTAGCGGTAGGGGAGACCCAGTACTTC.

CDR3 bases: TGTGCCAGCAGCTTAGGGGAGAGCACTGAAGCTTTCTTT. It is translated as CASSLGESTEAFF. The chain combines TRBV7-6 with TRBJ1-1; D remains unclear. This CDR3 has 13 residues. V lost 1 base, J lost 4 bases, and 7 bases lay in between. CDR1 is SGHVS, CDR2 FNYEAQ, per germline.

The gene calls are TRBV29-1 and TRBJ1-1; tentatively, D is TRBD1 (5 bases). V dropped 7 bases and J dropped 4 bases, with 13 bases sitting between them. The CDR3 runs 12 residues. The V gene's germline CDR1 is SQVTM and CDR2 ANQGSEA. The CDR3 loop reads CSGYSGGTEAFF. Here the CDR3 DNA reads TGCAGCGGATACAGCGGGGGCACTGAAGCTTTCTTT.

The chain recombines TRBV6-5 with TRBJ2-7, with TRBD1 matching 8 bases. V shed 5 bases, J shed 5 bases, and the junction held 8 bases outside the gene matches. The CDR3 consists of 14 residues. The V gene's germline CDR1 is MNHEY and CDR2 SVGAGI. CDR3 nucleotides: TGTGCCAGCAGTCCAAGGACAGGGCACCACGAGCAGTACTTC. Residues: CASSPRTGHHEQYF.

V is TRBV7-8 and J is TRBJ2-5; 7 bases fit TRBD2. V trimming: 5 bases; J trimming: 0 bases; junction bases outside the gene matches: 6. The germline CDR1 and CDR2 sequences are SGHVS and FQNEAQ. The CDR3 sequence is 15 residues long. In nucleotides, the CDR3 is TGTGCCAGCAGCGGGGGGGACGCTCACCAAGAGACCCAGTACTTC. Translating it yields CASSGGDAHQETQYF.

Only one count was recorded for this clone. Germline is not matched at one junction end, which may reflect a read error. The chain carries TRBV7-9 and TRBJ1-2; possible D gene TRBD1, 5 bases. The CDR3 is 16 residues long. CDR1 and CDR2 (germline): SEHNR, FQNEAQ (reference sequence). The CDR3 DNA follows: TGTGCCAGCAGCTTAAGGTCAGAGGGCCGGGGAGGGGACTACGCCTTC. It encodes CASSLRSEGRGGDYAF.

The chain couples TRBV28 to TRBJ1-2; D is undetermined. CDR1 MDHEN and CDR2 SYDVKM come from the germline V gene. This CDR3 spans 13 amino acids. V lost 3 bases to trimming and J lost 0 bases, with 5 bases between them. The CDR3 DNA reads TGTGCCAGCAGTTTCCAGACTAACTATGGCTACACCTTC. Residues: CASSFQTNYGYTF.

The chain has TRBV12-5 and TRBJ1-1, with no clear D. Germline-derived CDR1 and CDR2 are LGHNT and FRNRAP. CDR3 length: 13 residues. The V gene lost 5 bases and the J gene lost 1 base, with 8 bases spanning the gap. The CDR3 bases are TGTGCTAGTGGTGCGGAGCCGAACACTGAAGCTTTCTTT. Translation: CASGAEPNTEAFF.

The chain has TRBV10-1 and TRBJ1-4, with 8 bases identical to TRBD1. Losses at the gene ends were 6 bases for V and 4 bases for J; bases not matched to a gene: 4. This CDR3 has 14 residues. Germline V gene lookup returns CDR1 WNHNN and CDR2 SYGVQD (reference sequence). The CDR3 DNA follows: TGCGCCAGCAGACCCGACAGGGGTAATGAAAAACTGTTTTTT. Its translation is CASRPDRGNEKLFF.

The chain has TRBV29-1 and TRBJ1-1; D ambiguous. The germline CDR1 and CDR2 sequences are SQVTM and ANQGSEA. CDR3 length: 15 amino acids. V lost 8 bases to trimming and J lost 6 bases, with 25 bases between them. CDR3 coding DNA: TGCAGCACACTAGGCCTAACTCCCCTGATGGCTGAAGCTTTCTTT. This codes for CSTLGLTPLMAEAFF.